A single sample is the source of the 30 T cell receptor beta chains below, sequenced in a study of cytomegalovirus exposure and HLA in healthy donors. This PCR relied on a set of 60 Vbeta primers and 13 Jbeta primers. Sequencing was performed with immunoSEQ multiplex PCR; in TCRdb, only in-frame clones are kept and a portion is missing. The sample contains roughly 100,000 clones, roughly 80% of which appear only once. The sequenced material came from PBMCs. These receptor sequences come from a man aged 25 to 40 in good health and CMV-seropositive.

A remark on this clone: The same CDR3 is also encoded by other DNA sequences in this sample. CDR3 sequence (DNA): TGTGCCACCTCGGACAGGACGAATTCACCCCTCCACTTT. As protein: CATSDRTNSPLHF. The chain recombines TRBV19 with TRBJ1-6; the match to TRBD1 covers 7 bases. The CDR3 has 13 amino acids. CDR1 is LNHDA and CDR2 is SQIVND in the germline V gene (reference sequence). V was clipped by 10 bases and J by 7 bases; unmatched bases: 7. Looking up the rest from reference TRBV19 and TRBJ1-6 gives the full variable domain: DGGITQSPKYLFRKEGQNVTLSCEQNLNHDAMYWYRQDPGQGLRLIYYSQIVNDFQKGDIAEGYSVSREKKESFPLTVTSAQKNPTAFYLCATSDRTNSPLHFGNGTRLTVT.

The rearrangement uses TRBV19 and TRBJ1-1; a possible D gene is TRBD1 (6 bases). CDR1 is LNHDA, CDR2 SQIVND, per germline (reference sequence). The CDR3 covers 16 residues. Trimming removed 6 bases at V and 1 base at J, with 18 bases between. CDR3 nucleotide sequence: TGTGCCAGTAGGAGTCCGCAGGGGCTAGAGAACACTGAAGCTTTCTTT. Amino acids: CASRSPQGLENTEAFF.

This chain joins TRBV18 and TRBJ2-3, with D possibly being TRBD1 (5 bases). Deletions cut 3 bases from V and 0 bases from J, with 13 bases between. CDR1 and CDR2 (germline): KGHSH, LQKENI. This CDR3 comprises 16 residues. DNA for the CDR3: TGTGCCAGCTCACCGTCGGACACGTCCAGCACAGATACGCAGTATTTT. It is translated as CASSPSDTSSTDTQYF.

The chain combines TRBV7-8 with TRBJ1-1, with D possibly TRBD1 on 5 matching bases. The CDR3 totals 15 residues. Germline CDR1 and CDR2: SGHVS and FQNEAQ. The V end lost 2 bases, the J end lost 1 base, and 11 bases lay between the germline ends. The CDR3 region has the DNA TGTGCCAGCAGCTTAACAAGGGGATCGAACACTGAAGCTTTCTTT. Its translation is CASSLTRGSNTEAFF. The whole variable domain, filled in from reference TRBV7-8 and TRBJ1-1, reads GAGVSQSPRYKVAKRGQDVALRCDPISGHVSLFWYQQALGQGPEFLTYFQNEAQLDKSGLPSDRFFAERPEGSVSTLKIQRTQQEDSAVYLCASSLTRGSNTEAFFGQGTRLTVV.

Details on this clone: One end of the junction fails to match germline, which may point to a read error. The V and J genes are TRBV7-8 and TRBJ1-6; maybe TRBD1 (5 bases). Germline CDR1 is SGHVS and CDR2 is FQNEAQ. The CDR3 runs to 14 residues. In nucleotides, the CDR3 is TGTGCCAGCGGCTTAGGCAGGGAAGATTCACCCCTCCACTTT. The encoded protein is CASGLGREDSPLHF.

This clone was seen a few times. V is TRBV28 and J is TRBJ2-1; 8 bases match TRBD2. The junction had 1 base not matched to a gene; V was cut back by 4 bases and J by 2 bases. The CDR3 consists of 14 residues. Germline CDR1 MDHEN, CDR2 SYDVKM. For the CDR3, the DNA is TGTGCCAGCAGTTCGGGGGGGCCCTACAATGAGCAGTTCTTC. This encodes CASSSGGPYNEQFF.

This clone was picked up one time. The V gene is TRBV28, the J gene TRBJ1-1, with D unclear. V lost 6 bases to trimming and J lost 10 bases, with 12 bases between them. The CDR3 loop spans 11 amino acids. Germline V lookup: CDR1 MDHEN, CDR2 SYDVKM. The CDR3 DNA sequence: TGTGCCAGCAGCTTCGACATGCGAGCTTTCTTT. Its protein is CASSFDMRAFF.

The V gene is TRBV9, the J gene TRBJ2-7; 11 bases match TRBD1. CDR3 length: 16 residues. Germline V lookup: CDR1 SGDLS, CDR2 YYNGEE. With V trimmed by 6 bases and J by 5 bases, 13 bases remained unmatched. The DNA for the CDR3 is TGTGCCAGCACCGAGACCGGGACAGGGGGAATTGACGAGCAGTACTTC. Protein sequence: CASTETGTGGIDEQYF.

The chain recombines TRBV5-4 with TRBJ1-1; D may be TRBD1 (5 bases). This CDR3 spans 15 amino acids. V lost 0 bases to trimming and J lost 2 bases, with 11 bases between them. Germline values: CDR1 SGHNT, CDR2 YYREEE (reference sequence). CDR3 sequence: CASSLGGGVNTEAFF. CDR3 sequence (DNA): TGTGCCAGCAGCTTGGGGGGGGGAGTAAACACTGAAGCTTTCTTT.

The rearrangement links TRBV7-2 to TRBJ1-4; perhaps TRBD1 as D (6 bases). The CDR3 extends over 14 amino acids. V lost 3 bases and J lost 5, with 10 bases in between. The germline gives CDR1 SGHTA, CDR2 FQGNSA. This CDR3 reads CASSFNRVNEKLFF. The CDR3 DNA follows: TGTGCCAGCAGCTTCAACAGGGTGAATGAAAAACTGTTTTTT.

The CDR3 sequence is CASSGQGREPQHF. The DNA of the CDR3 is TGTGCCAGCAGTGGACAGGGACGGGAGCCCCAGCATTTT. The gene calls are TRBV6-1 and TRBJ1-5; 7 bases map to TRBD1. Germline CDR1 is MNHNS and CDR2 is SASEGT. The J segment lost 8 bases and the V segment lost 4 bases, leaving 5 bases of the junction unmatched. This CDR3 comprises 13 residues.

The rearrangement links TRBV19 to TRBJ2-7; possibly TRBD1 for D (6 bases). This CDR3 contains 14 residues. Germline assignment: CDR1 LNHDA and CDR2 SQIVND (reference sequence). Trimming took off 4 bases at V and 2 bases at J, with 12 bases between the two ends. This chain's CDR3 is CASSSRDTAYEQYF. Here the CDR3 DNA reads TGTGCCAGTAGTAGCCGGGACACCGCCTACGAGCAGTACTTC.

This chain connects TRBV28 to TRBJ1-1, with TRBD1 identical over 9 bases. V trimming: 5 bases; J trimming: 1 base; junction bases outside the gene matches: 14. The germline gives CDR1 MDHEN, CDR2 SYDVKM. The CDR3 runs 18 residues. CDR3 region: CASSGYRGLGQGNTEAFF. DNA for the CDR3: TGTGCCAGCAGTGGATACAGGGGGCTAGGTCAAGGGAACACTGAAGCTTTCTTT. The variable domain in full, completed from reference TRBV28 and TRBJ1-1, reads DVKVTQSSRYLVKRTGEKVFLECVQDMDHENMFWYRQDPGLGLRLIYFSYDVKMKEKGDIPEGYSVSREKKERFSLILESASTNQTSMYLCASSGYRGLGQGNTEAFFGQGTRLTVV.

The chain carries TRBV10-1 and TRBJ2-1; 8 bases map to TRBD2. Trimming removed 3 bases from V and 5 bases from J; junction bases left unmatched: 6. CDR3 size: 15 residues. Germline V gene lookup returns CDR1 WNHNN and CDR2 SYGVQD (reference sequence). CDR3 amino acids: CASSDSAGANNEQFF. DNA for the CDR3: TGCGCCAGCAGTGATTCAGCGGGGGCCAACAATGAGCAGTTCTTC.

About this clone: The junction and the germline gene differ at one end; a read error may be behind it. This chain joins TRBV5-1 and TRBJ1-2, with TRBD1 matching 7 bases. This CDR3 region has 15 residues. Germline V CDR1 and CDR2: SGHRS, YFSETQ. DNA for the CDR3: TGCGCCAGCAGCTTGGGGGCGACAGGGCCCCATAAAGGAGACTTC. It is translated as CASSLGATGPHKGDF.

The chain links TRBV28 to TRBJ1-5; no clear D. Germline V gene lookup returns CDR1 MDHEN and CDR2 SYDVKM. Trimming removed 5 bases from V and 4 bases from J, with 18 bases in between. This CDR3 is 16 amino acids long. CDR3 amino acids: CASSLSSFRGNQPQHF. Written as DNA, the CDR3 is TGTGCCAGCAGTCTATCGTCCTTCCGAGGGAATCAGCCCCAGCATTTT.

This chain connects TRBV7-3 to TRBJ1-1; D is unresolved. Germline V gene data show CDR1 as SGHTA and CDR2 as FQGTGA. The CDR3 covers 13 residues. Trimming removed 1 base from V and 1 base from J, with 4 bases in between. DNA of the CDR3: TGTGCCAGCAGCTTAAGCGAGAACACTGAAGCTTTCTTT. Translated: CASSLSENTEAFF.

This chain uses TRBV10-3 with TRBJ1-2; the match to TRBD1 covers 7 bases. Looked up from germline, CDR1 is ENHRY and CDR2 is SYGVKD. This CDR3 comprises 14 residues. V was pared by 3 bases and J by 5 bases, with 6 bases of the junction left unmatched. CDR3 protein: CAISEDRDVYGYTF. CDR3 in DNA: TGTGCCATCAGTGAAGACAGGGACGTGTATGGCTACACCTTC.

The V gene is TRBV5-1, the J gene TRBJ2-2, with a possible D match to TRBD2 (6 bases). Per the germline V gene, CDR1 is SGHRS and CDR2 is YFSETQ. V lost 3 bases to trimming and J lost 3 bases, with 15 bases between them. This CDR3 comprises 16 residues. The CDR3 protein is CASSYYTGVDTGELFF. The CDR3 region has the DNA TGCGCCAGCAGCTACTACACGGGGGTAGACACCGGGGAGCTGTTTTTT.

The chain uses TRBV6-5 and TRBJ1-6; tentatively, D is TRBD1 (5 bases). V lost 0 bases and J lost 7, with 13 bases in between. Germline V gene lookup returns CDR1 MNHEY and CDR2 SVGAGI. This CDR3 is 16 amino acids long. The CDR3 is CASSYSGAGENSPLHF. CDR3 DNA: TGTGCCAGCAGTTACTCCGGGGCGGGGGAGAATTCACCCCTCCACTTT.

The V and J genes are TRBV18 and TRBJ1-2; D is unclear. CDR1 KGHSH and CDR2 LQKENI come from the germline V gene. The ends were cut back, 1 base at V and 5 bases at J, with 11 bases in the middle. The CDR3 runs to 14 residues. The CDR3 DNA reads as TGTGCCAGCTCACCACAGGTCAGGTATTATGGCTACACCTTC. Encoded protein: CASSPQVRYYGYTF.

V usage is TRBV2 and J usage is TRBJ2-3; 7 bases map to TRBD1. Per the germline V gene, CDR1 is SNHLY and CDR2 is FYNNEI. The CDR3 consists of 15 residues. Germline trimming cut 8 bases from V and 6 bases from J; bases unmatched to any gene: 14. CDR3 sequence reads: CASGGQAGPQDTQYF. The CDR3 region has the DNA TGTGCCAGCGGCGGACAGGCAGGGCCGCAGGATACGCAGTATTTT.

This clone was recorded once. The J gene is TRBJ1-1, the V gene TRBV6-5; D unresolved. Germline CDR1 reads MNHEY; CDR2 reads SVGAGI. The CDR3 consists of 14 residues. The germline V and J ends were trimmed by 5 bases and 0 bases, with 10 bases remaining between them. The CDR3 protein is CASSAGYMNTEAFF. The DNA for the CDR3 is TGTGCCAGCAGTGCCGGGTACATGAACACTGAAGCTTTCTTT.

The V call is TRBV18, the J call TRBJ2-7, with 9 nucleotides matching TRBD2. The CDR3 is 16 amino acids. Germline V gives CDR1 KGHSH, CDR2 LQKENI. V lost 3 bases and J lost 6; bases outside the gene matches: 12. The DNA for the CDR3 is TGTGCCAGCTCACCTCGGCGGGGGGGACCATCATCCGAGCAGTACTTC. Protein: CASSPRRGGPSSEQYF.

This sequence joins TRBV30 and TRBJ1-5; TRBD1 agrees at 7 bases. J gave up 7 bases and V 1 base, and 1 base lay outside the gene matches. Germline CDR1 GTSNPN, CDR2 SVGIG (reference sequence). CDR3 length equals 12 residues. The CDR3: CAWSGDSQPQHF. In DNA form, the CDR3 reads TGTGCCTGGAGTGGGGACAGCCAGCCCCAGCATTTT.

V gene TRBV28 combines with J gene TRBJ2-7; D remains unclear. Germline loops: CDR1 MDHEN, CDR2 SYDVKM. The ends were cut back, 10 bases at V and 5 bases at J, with 9 bases in the middle. The CDR3 runs to 10 residues. CDR3 sequence: CATGRDEQYF. The CDR3, as DNA: TGTGCCACCGGTCGGGACGAGCAGTACTTC.

The gene calls are TRBV4-1 and TRBJ2-2; possibly TRBD2 for D (7 bases). V lost 1 base and J lost 4, with 19 bases in between. Per germline, CDR1 MGHRA and CDR2 YSYEKL. The CDR3 is 18 residues long. CDR3 in amino acids: CASSQVGIGGDRTGELFF. CDR3 nucleotides: TGCGCCAGCAGCCAAGTCGGGATAGGGGGGGACCGCACCGGGGAGCTGTTTTTT.

CDR3 loop: CSVGRSGYGALDGYTF. The DNA for the CDR3 is TGCAGCGTTGGGCGGTCTGGGTATGGAGCCCTCGATGGCTACACCTTC. The genes are TRBV29-1 and TRBJ1-2; no definite D call. This CDR3 comprises 16 residues. Germline V gene data show CDR1 as SQVTM and CDR2 as ANQGSEA. The V end was cut by 4 bases, the J end by 6 bases, with 24 bases between. The variable domain in full, completed from reference TRBV29-1 and TRBJ1-2, reads SAVISQKPSRDICQRGTSLTIQCQVDSQVTMMFWYRQQPGQSLTLIATANQGSEATYESGFVIDKFPISRPNLTFSTLTVSNMSPEDSSIYLCSVGRSGYGALDGYTFGSGTRLTVV.

The rearrangement joins TRBV5-6 to TRBJ2-7; D not resolved. Trimming cost V 0 bases and J 7 bases, with 11 bases left between them. There are 13 residues in the CDR3. CDR1 SGHDT and CDR2 YYEEEE come from the germline V gene. CDR3 in DNA: TGTGCCAGCAGCTTGGCCGGGTTCGGGGAGCAGTACTTC. The encoded protein is CASSLAGFGEQYF. Full variable domain (remainder filled in from reference TRBV5-6 and TRBJ2-7): DAGVTQSPTHLIKTRGQQVTLRCSPKSGHDTVSWYQQALGQGPQFIFQYYEEEERQRGNFPDRFSGHQFPNYSSELNVNALLLGDSALYLCASSLAGFGEQYFGPGTRLTVT.

This clone showed up just a few times. This chain connects TRBV19 to TRBJ2-1, with 11 bases fitting TRBD2. Germline trimming cut 4 bases from V and 8 bases from J; bases unmatched to any gene: 4. Germline V lookup: CDR1 LNHDA, CDR2 SQIVND (reference sequence). This CDR3 is 14 amino acids long. The CDR3 loop is CASSTGLAGHEQFF. CDR3 bases: TGTGCCAGTAGTACCGGACTAGCGGGCCATGAGCAGTTCTTC.